These T cell receptor beta chains were read from a single sample in a study of blood T cell repertoires in COVID-19. TCRdb's table, derived via immunoSEQ multiplex PCR, lists solely in-frame clones and lacks some. Of 90,000 to 120,000 clones listed, about 89% were seen once; the top ten hold 4% to 6%. Sequencing was done on a sample of peripheral blood. All receptors derive from a man aged 35 to 55 with active or convalescent COVID-19. Both conserved end residues are part of each CDR3.

j_call | v_call | cdr3_aa
TRBJ1-3 | TRBV7-6 | CASSLNAGGPGNTIYF
TRBJ2-7 | TRBV27 | CASRPYAGSYEQYF
TRBJ2-1 | TRBV5-6 | CASSLISRADEQFF
TRBJ2-1 | TRBV7-2 | CASSLGPAGVYNEQFF
TRBJ2-7 | TRBV24-1 | CATSGTSGSYEQYF
TRBJ2-1 | TRBV5-4 | CASSLSASGTSSYNEQFF
TRBJ2-1 | TRBV5-1 | CASSLAVAGAFEQFF
TRBJ1-3 | TRBV18 | CASSLTPDRVGRNTIYF
TRBJ1-1 | TRBV6-5 | CASRGGTEAFF
TRBJ2-3 | TRBV2 | CASSEGLAGSIWDTQYF
TRBJ2-2 | TRBV9 | CASSVEAGVRLGGTGELFF
TRBJ2-1 | TRBV3-1/TRBV3-2 | CASSPLGGRAENEQFF
TRBJ1-1 | TRBV28 | CASSFVQGAVDTEAFF
TRBJ1-4 | TRBV9 | CASSVAGGNEKLFF
TRBJ2-5 | TRBV27 | CASSVGLAGETQYF
TRBJ1-2 | TRBV18 | CASSGQDYGYTF
TRBJ1-5 | TRBV7-2 | CASSLGGRGSNQPQHF
TRBJ1-6 | TRBV5-6 | CASSSTGVSSPLHF
TRBJ2-2 | TRBV6-6 | CASTLTANTGELFF
TRBJ1-3 | TRBV10-3 | CAIHTAGAGNTIYF
TRBJ2-7 | TRBV7-2 | CASSLGGSTYEQYF
TRBJ2-1 | TRBV11-1 | CASSSQSGGTEQFF
TRBJ1-2 | TRBV29-1 | CSADGLEPYGYTF
TRBJ2-3 | TRBV5-1 | CASSVGTSGPDTQYF
TRBJ2-3 | TRBV9 | CASSVGQPDTDTQYF
TRBJ2-1 | TRBV7-2 | CASSWRLARDNEQFF
TRBJ2-1 | TRBV28 | CASSLRSGPGNNEQFF
TRBJ1-1 | TRBV9 | CASSATSNTEAFF
TRBJ1-4 | TRBV2 | CASRIRQGNEKLFF
TRBJ1-4 | TRBV4-1 | CASSPLPTFGTGLEKLFF
TRBJ2-1 | TRBV29-1 | CSVSEGGYNEQFF
TRBJ2-7 | TRBV5-1 | CASSLGRGRSYEQYF
TRBJ2-3 | TRBV11-2 | CASSFQGTPPTDTQYF
TRBJ2-7 | TRBV7-4 | CASSLVRTAGPAYEQYF
TRBJ1-5 | TRBV27 | CASSLSAQSRNQPQHF
TRBJ1-2 | TRBV3-1/TRBV3-2 | CASSQYGGSSYGYTF
TRBJ2-4 | TRBV27 | CASSLGGLAKNIQYF
TRBJ2-1 | TRBV27 | CASSSRLAAYNEQFF
TRBJ2-1 | TRBV27 | CASSYYERNEQFF
TRBJ2-7 | TRBV7-8 | CASSSSGTGANEQYF
TRBJ1-5 | TRBV5-6 | CASSFSSGGQPQHF
TRBJ2-3 | TRBV27 | CASTLAGVASDTQYF
TRBJ1-2 | TRBV25-1 | CASSVSGVYGYTF
TRBJ2-7 | TRBV6-6 | CASRGLASLSPYEQYF
TRBJ1-2 | TRBV7-2 | CASSLVKGYGYTF
TRBJ2-5 | TRBV30 | CAWSVGGTGEAQYF
TRBJ1-1 | TRBV11-2 | CASSLGTGLLNTEAFF
TRBJ2-1 | TRBV6-4 | CASSDSGQGVGQFF
TRBJ2-2 | TRBV30 | CAWRIRDRDTGELFF
TRBJ2-4 | TRBV6-5 | CASSYTGEKNIQYF
TRBJ1-1 | TRBV11-2 | CASSRQFDGLPEAFF
TRBJ2-5 | TRBV19 | CASRGGGTQYF
TRBJ1-1 | TRBV27 | CASSALIQGVTEAFF
TRBJ2-3 | TRBV28 | CATHLVMTDTQYF
TRBJ2-3 | TRBV25-1 | CASSPRLAGVTADTQYF
TRBJ2-7 | TRBV5-1 | CASSLGLAGVYEQYF
TRBJ2-7 | TRBV2 | CASRPSGDTYEQYF
TRBJ2-2 | TRBV4-3 | CASSQDSRSTGELFF
TRBJ1-1 | TRBV14 | CASSLLRGNTEAFF
TRBJ2-7 | TRBV5-1 | CASSQGTSGYEQYF